This TCR beta chain was sequenced for a study of memory CD8 T cells in hepatitis C reinfection. Time point reported: peak reinfection, 3 to 8 weeks after reinfection detection. No in vitro expansion preceded TCR sequencing of the sorted cells. Total naive CD8 T cells were sorted as viable CD3+ CD8+ CD45RO- cells from a couple of donors. This CDR3 is built from 12 residues. Looked up from germline, CDR1 is MNHNS and CDR2 is SASEGT. The repertoire was sequenced with immunoSEQ multiplex PCR; TCRdb's copy has only in-frame clones and lacks some. The table shows tens of thousands of clones, with around 89% occurring only once.

Material: naive CD8+ T cells sorted from blood. The source of this sequence is a man aged 18 to 29 with hepatitis C virus infection. The chain recombines TRBV6-1 with TRBJ2-7; D is possibly TRBD2 (7 bases). The CDR3 region has the DNA TGTGCCAGCATAGGGGGGGGAGTTCGAGTCGACGTC. It encodes CASIGGGVRVDV.